This T cell receptor beta chain was found in a study of T cells in tuberculosis. Across the whole study: A South African cohort included IGRA-negative adolescents, latently infected IGRA-positive adolescents and adults with active tuberculosis. Study-wide results and limits: GMM-specific TCRs were nearer to active tuberculosis alpha repertoires, suggesting expansion. Shorter CDR3-alpha in active tuberculosis partly drove smaller distances.

Assay: immunoSEQ multiplex PCR; the TCRdb copy retains only in-frame clones and omits some. The sample shows tens of thousands of clones, roughly 95% of them seen only once. As to this clone: Its target is not known.

Each clinical donor contributed on average roughly 92,000 T cells from unsorted cryopreserved PBMC. Between the trimmed V and J ends, which lost 8 bases and 2 bases, there was a span of 15 bases. The CDR3 contains 14 residues. Germline CDR1 and CDR2: SEHNR and FQNEAQ (reference sequence). The sample was PBMCs. The V gene is TRBV7-9, the J gene TRBJ1-1; a weak D match, TRBD1 (5 bases). The clonotype comes from a donor aged 10 to 29 with latent tuberculosis or without tuberculosis infection. CDR3: CASRTGTFNTEAFF. CDR3 nucleotide sequence: TGTGCCAGCCGCACCGGGACTTTTAACACTGAAGCTTTCTTT.